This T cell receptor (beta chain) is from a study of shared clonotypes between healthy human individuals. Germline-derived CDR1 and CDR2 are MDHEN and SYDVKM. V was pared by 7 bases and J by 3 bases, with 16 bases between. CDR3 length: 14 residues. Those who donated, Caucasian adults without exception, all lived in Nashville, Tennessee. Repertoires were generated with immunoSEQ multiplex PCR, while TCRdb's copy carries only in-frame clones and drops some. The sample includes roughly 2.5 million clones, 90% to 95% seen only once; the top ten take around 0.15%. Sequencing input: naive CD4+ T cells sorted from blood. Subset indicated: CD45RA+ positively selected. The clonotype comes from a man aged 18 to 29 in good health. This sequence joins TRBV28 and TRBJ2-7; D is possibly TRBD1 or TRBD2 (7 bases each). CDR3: CASNSGGRGYEQYF. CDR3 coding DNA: TGTGCCAGCAATTCAGGGGGGAGGGGCTACGAGCAGTACTTC.